A selection of T cell receptor beta chains follows, all from one sample in a study of cytomegalovirus exposure and HLA in healthy donors. Sequenced by immunoSEQ multiplex PCR; TCRdb stores in-frame clones only, minus some. This table holds around 80,000 clones. The sequenced material came from PBMCs. The receptors stem from a boy aged 10-17 years in good health and CMV-seronegative. Each CDR3 is given with its conserved first and last residue. The order of the fields is J gene, D gene, V gene, CDR3 DNA, CDR3 protein. The D gene is left open where the match is weak.

J gene: TRBJ1-2; D gene: -; V gene: TRBV6-5; CDR3 DNA: TGTGCCAGCAGCTATGGGAGGGGCTACACCTTC; CDR3 protein: CASSYGRGYTF
J gene: TRBJ2-1; D gene: TRBD2; V gene: TRBV9; CDR3 DNA: TGTGCCAGCAGCGTAGATCTCGCGGGAGGGCCTTACAATGAGCAGTTCTTC; CDR3 protein: CASSVDLAGGPYNEQFF
J gene: TRBJ1-1; D gene: -; V gene: TRBV11-2; CDR3 DNA: TGTGCCAGCAGCTTAGTTGTCAGAAAAGCTTTCTTT; CDR3 protein: CASSLVVRKAFF
J gene: TRBJ2-6; D gene: TRBD1; V gene: TRBV7-6; CDR3 DNA: TGTGCCAGCAGTACCAGGGGGCCTGGGGCCAACGTCCTGACTTTC; CDR3 protein: CASSTRGPGANVLTF
J gene: TRBJ1-1; D gene: -; V gene: TRBV29-1; CDR3 DNA: TGCAGCGTTGTGTACGGGGGGGTAGGGAACACTGAAGCTTTCTTT; CDR3 protein: CSVVYGGVGNTEAFF
J gene: TRBJ2-3; D gene: TRBD2; V gene: TRBV9; CDR3 DNA: TGTGCCAGCAGCGCTAGCGGGAGAGTCACCACAGATACGCAGTATTTT; CDR3 protein: CASSASGRVTTDTQYF
J gene: TRBJ2-3; D gene: -; V gene: TRBV5-1; CDR3 DNA: TGCGCCAGCAGCTTAGCGGGTAGCACAGATACGCAGTATTTT; CDR3 protein: CASSLAGSTDTQYF
J gene: TRBJ2-2; D gene: -; V gene: TRBV5-1; CDR3 DNA: TGCGCCAGCAGCTTGTCGGGAAAGAACACCGGGGAGCTGTTTTTT; CDR3 protein: CASSLSGKNTGELFF
J gene: TRBJ2-3; D gene: TRBD2; V gene: TRBV28; CDR3 DNA: TGTGCCAGCCTAAGAGCGGGAGGGGTAGTTGGCACAGATACGCAGTATTTT; CDR3 protein: CASLRAGGVVGTDTQYF
J gene: TRBJ2-3; D gene: -; V gene: TRBV6-5; CDR3 DNA: TGTGCCAGCAGTTCGCGTGCGCCGGGCACAGATACGCAGTATTTT; CDR3 protein: CASSSRAPGTDTQYF
J gene: TRBJ2-7; D gene: TRBD2; V gene: TRBV7-8; CDR3 DNA: TGTGCCAGCAGCACCGGGACTAGCGGAGTCTACGAGCAGTACTTC; CDR3 protein: CASSTGTSGVYEQYF
J gene: TRBJ1-2; D gene: -; V gene: TRBV16; CDR3 DNA: TGTGCCAGCAGCCCCAATGATTCGAGGGGGTTGAGCTATGGCTACACCTTC; CDR3 protein: CASSPNDSRGLSYGYTF
J gene: TRBJ2-2; D gene: -; V gene: TRBV6-4; CDR3 DNA: TGTGCCAGCAGTGACTCGGACTACGGGGAGCTGTTTTTT; CDR3 protein: CASSDSDYGELFF
J gene: TRBJ1-2; D gene: TRBD1; V gene: TRBV15; CDR3 DNA: TGTGCCACCAGCAGAGATTTCGGGACAGCATTCACTAACTATGGCTACACCTTC; CDR3 protein: CATSRDFGTAFTNYGYTF
J gene: TRBJ1-4; D gene: -; V gene: TRBV27; CDR3 DNA: TGTGCCAGCCCTCCCAGGGGTGAAAAACTGTTTTTT; CDR3 protein: CASPPRGEKLFF
J gene: TRBJ2-3; D gene: TRBD2; V gene: TRBV7-8; CDR3 DNA: TGTGCCAGCAGAAGCGGGAGTACGGTTACGCAGTATTTT; CDR3 protein: CASRSGSTVTQYF
J gene: TRBJ1-2; D gene: -; V gene: TRBV4-1; CDR3 DNA: TGCGCCAGCAGCCAAGACGGCAGGGGCAGCTATGGCTACACCTTC; CDR3 protein: CASSQDGRGSYGYTF